This T cell receptor (beta chain) emerged from a study of preoperative IRX-2 immunotherapy in early breast cancer (dated by TCRdb to between 2018 and 2020). The CDR3 measures 16 amino acids from cysteine to phenylalanine. Just the 48-base CDR3 DNA is kept, in frame starting at base 1. V loses 2 bases of germline sequence and J loses 0 bases, and the interval between the two ends is 14 bases. The treatment or condition label, as the study defines it: preoperative locoregional IRX-2 cytokine immunotherapy. The samples were obtained from a phase Ib study that tested preoperative, locoregional IRX-2 cytokine immunotherapy designed to prime immune responses. The donors were early-stage breast cancer patients who were given IRX-2 prior to surgery. A remark on this clone: The specificity of this receptor is unknown. Qualities for individual bases were not recorded, and no much larger clone is one base off.

To prepare the library, the immunoSEQ multiplex PCR assay was applied. TCRdb's version of the immuneACCESS table is confined to in-frame rearrangements and falls short of the full clone set. An unresolved V gene accounts for under half of the shortfall where checked; the remainder is of unknown origin. This sample holds 35,000 to 45,000 clones; around 77% were observed only once. Jointly, the top ten make up about 1% of the sample. The sequence was obtained from a human donor with breast cancer. Specimen: tumor tissue, collected after IRX-2 immunotherapy. Recombination connected TRBV7-1 to TRBJ2-7; TRBD1 is perhaps the D gene, given 6 matching bases. TRBV7-1 is given ORF status, its function remaining uncertain. The CDR3 amino acid sequence is: CASSSPPGHSSYEQYF. The nucleotide sequence is TGTGCCAGCAGCTCACCGCCGGGACACAGCTCCTACGAGCAGTACTTC.